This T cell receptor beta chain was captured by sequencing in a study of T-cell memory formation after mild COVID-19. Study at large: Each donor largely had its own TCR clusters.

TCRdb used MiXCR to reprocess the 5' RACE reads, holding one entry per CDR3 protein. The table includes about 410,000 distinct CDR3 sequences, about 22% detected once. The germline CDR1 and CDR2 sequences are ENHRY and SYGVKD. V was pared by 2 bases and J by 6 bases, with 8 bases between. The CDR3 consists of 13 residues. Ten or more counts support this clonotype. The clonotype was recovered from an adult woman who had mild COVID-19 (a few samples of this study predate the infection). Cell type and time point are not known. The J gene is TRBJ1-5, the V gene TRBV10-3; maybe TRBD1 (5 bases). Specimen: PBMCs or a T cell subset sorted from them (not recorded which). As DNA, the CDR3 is TGTGCCATCAGTGAGAAGGGGCGTCAGCCCCAGCATTTT. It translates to CAISEKGRQPQHF.